This T cell receptor beta chain comes out of a study of cytomegalovirus exposure and HLA in healthy donors. At the level of the study: An earlier analysis found fewer than 120 million unique TCR beta sequences from about 179 million T cells. Study-wide findings and caveats: Analyzed later, association rates of TCRs varied across HLA loci, with DRB1 most and HLA-C fewest. A few chains tied to CMV proved CMV antigen-specific in vitro.

Primers: 60 Vbeta forward and 13 Jbeta reverse. Some clones are missing from TCRdb's copy, which holds only in-frame ones; the method was immunoSEQ multiplex PCR. The sample includes about 99,000 clones, nearly 80% of them seen just once. The trim removed 3 bases at V and 9 bases at J, leaving 6 bases unmatched. The CDR3 sequence is 14 residues long. The germline V gene has CDR1 GTSNPN and CDR2 SVGIG (reference sequence). Comment on this clone: The antigen is not known.

Input material: PBMCs. J is TRBJ1-6 and V is TRBV30; 9 bases are shared with TRBD1. The origin of this receptor is a man aged 60 to 75 in good health and CMV-seropositive. The CDR3 here is CAWRGQGLSSPLHF. In DNA form, the CDR3 reads TGTGCCTGGAGGGGACAGGGTTTAAGTTCACCCCTCCACTTT. The full variable domain, its missing parts supplied by reference TRBV30 and TRBJ1-6, is SQTIHQWPATLVQPVGSPLSLECTVEGTSNPNLYWYRQAAGRGLQLLFYSVGIGQISSEVPQNLSASRPQDRQFILSSKKLLLSDSGFYLCAWRGQGLSSPLHFGNGTRLTVT.